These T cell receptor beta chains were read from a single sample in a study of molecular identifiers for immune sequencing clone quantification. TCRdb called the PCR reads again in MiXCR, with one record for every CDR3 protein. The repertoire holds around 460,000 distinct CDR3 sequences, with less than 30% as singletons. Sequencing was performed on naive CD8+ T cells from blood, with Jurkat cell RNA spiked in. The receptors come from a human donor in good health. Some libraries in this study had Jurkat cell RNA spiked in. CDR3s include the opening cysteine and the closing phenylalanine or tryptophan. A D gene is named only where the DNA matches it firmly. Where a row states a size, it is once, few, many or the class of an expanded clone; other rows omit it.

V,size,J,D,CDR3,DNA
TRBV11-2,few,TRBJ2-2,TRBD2,CASSTLAETNTGELFF,TGTGCCAGCAGCACACTAGCGGAGACGAACACCGGGGAGCTGTTTTTT
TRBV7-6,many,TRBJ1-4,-,CASTLTSRYNEKLFF,TGTGCCAGCACCCTCACTAGCCGATATAATGAAAAACTGTTTTTT
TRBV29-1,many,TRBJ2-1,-,CSVEPGGPYNEQFF,TGCAGCGTTGAGCCTGGAGGGCCCTACAATGAGCAGTTCTTC
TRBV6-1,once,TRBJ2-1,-,CASSEQQYNEQFF,TGTGCCAGCAGTGAACAGCAGTACAATGAGCAGTTCTTC
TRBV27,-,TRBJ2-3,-,CASSLLIGLAGTDTQYF,TGTGCCAGCAGTTTACTGATTGGGCTAGCCGGCACAGATACGCAGTATTTT
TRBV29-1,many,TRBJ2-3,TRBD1,CSVEWGTAETTQYF,TGCAGCGTTGAGTGGGGGACAGCCGAAACAACGCAGTATTTT
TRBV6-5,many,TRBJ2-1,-,CASSGPTSYNEQFF,TGTGCCAGCAGTGGCCCGACCTCCTACAATGAGCAGTTCTTC
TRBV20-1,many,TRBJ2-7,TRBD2,CSARDRASGGYEQYF,TGCAGTGCTAGAGATCGGGCTAGCGGGGGCTACGAGCAGTACTTC
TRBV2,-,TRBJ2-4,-,CASRSLAENIQYF,TGTGCCAGCAGGTCCTTAGCCGAAAACATTCAGTACTTC
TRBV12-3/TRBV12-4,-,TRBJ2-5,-,CASGFYRDQETQYF,TGTGCCAGCGGTTTTTACCGGGACCAAGAGACCCAGTACTTC
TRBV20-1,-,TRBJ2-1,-,CSAQDGDYNEQFF,TGCAGTGCTCAGGACGGAGACTACAATGAGCAGTTCTTC
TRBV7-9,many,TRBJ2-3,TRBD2,CASSLASGGLGDTQYF,TGTGCCAGCAGCTTAGCCAGCGGGGGCTTGGGAGATACGCAGTATTTT
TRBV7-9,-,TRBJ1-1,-,CASSLSYNRMNTEAFF,TGTGCCAGCAGCTTAAGTTATAACAGAATGAACACTGAAGCTTTCTTT
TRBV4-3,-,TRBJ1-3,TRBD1,CASSQDRQGGGNTIYF,TGCGCCAGCAGCCAAGATCGACAGGGCGGCGGAAACACCATATATTTT
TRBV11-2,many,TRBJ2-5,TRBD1,CASSHRGDQETQYF,TGTGCCAGCAGTCACAGGGGCGACCAAGAGACCCAGTACTTC
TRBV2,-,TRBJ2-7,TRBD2,CASSPRTSGSTEQYF,TGTGCCAGCAGTCCACGGACTAGCGGGAGTACCGAGCAGTACTTC
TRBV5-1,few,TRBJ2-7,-,CASSLAGLPTYEQYF,TGCGCCAGCAGCTTGGCCGGACTGCCTACCTACGAGCAGTACTTC
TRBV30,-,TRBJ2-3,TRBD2,CAWSTGLGSTDTQYF,TGTGCCTGGAGTACCGGACTAGGGAGCACAGATACGCAGTATTTT
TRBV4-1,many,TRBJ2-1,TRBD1,CASSQGGQGYNEQFF,TGCGCCAGCAGCCAAGGGGGACAGGGCTACAATGAGCAGTTCTTC
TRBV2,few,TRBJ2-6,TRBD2,CASTRLAGGPSGANVLTF,TGTGCCAGCACCAGACTAGCGGGGGGCCCCTCTGGGGCCAACGTCCTGACTTTC
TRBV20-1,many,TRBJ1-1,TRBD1,CSAKPHDRVYTEAFF,TGCAGTGCTAAACCTCATGACAGGGTGTACACTGAAGCTTTCTTT
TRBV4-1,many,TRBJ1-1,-,CASSQGGQGKTEAFF,TGCGCCAGCAGCCAAGGGGGCCAGGGGAAGACTGAAGCTTTCTTT
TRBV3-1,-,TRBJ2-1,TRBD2,CASSRSGSWDNEQFF,TGTGCCAGCAGCCGGAGCGGGAGTTGGGACAATGAGCAGTTCTTC
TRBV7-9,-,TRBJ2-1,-,CASSLGQFNEQFF,TGTGCCAGCAGCTTAGGACAGTTCAATGAGCAGTTCTTC
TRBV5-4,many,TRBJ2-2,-,CASSFWGAGELFF,TGTGCCAGCAGCTTCTGGGGGGCCGGGGAGCTGTTTTTT
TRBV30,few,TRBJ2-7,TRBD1,CAWSWDRGHEQYF,TGTGCCTGGAGTTGGGACAGGGGTCACGAGCAGTACTTC
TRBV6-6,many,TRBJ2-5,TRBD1,CASSTGTVETQYF,TGTGCCAGCAGCACCGGGACAGTAGAGACCCAGTACTTC
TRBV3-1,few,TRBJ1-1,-,CASSSSVDTEAFF,TGTGCCAGCAGCTCATCTGTGGACACTGAAGCTTTCTTT
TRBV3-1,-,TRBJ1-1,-,CASSQDRGETEAFF,TGTGCCAGCAGCCAAGATCGGGGGGAAACTGAAGCTTTCTTT
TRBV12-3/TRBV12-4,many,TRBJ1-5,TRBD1,CASSSIGTGENQPQHF,TGTGCCAGCAGTTCTATAGGGACAGGGGAGAATCAGCCCCAGCATTTT
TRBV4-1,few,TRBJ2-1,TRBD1,CASSQPKTGDPYNEQFF,TGCGCCAGCAGCCAACCGAAAACAGGGGACCCCTACAATGAGCAGTTCTTC
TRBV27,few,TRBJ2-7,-,CASSLVMGRASYEQYF,TGTGCCAGCAGTTTAGTGATGGGCAGGGCCTCCTACGAGCAGTACTTC
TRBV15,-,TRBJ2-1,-,CATSPDSYNEQFF,TGTGCCACCAGCCCGGACAGCTACAATGAGCAGTTCTTC
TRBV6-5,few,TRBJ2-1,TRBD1,CASSPPLILTGSSYEQFF,TGTGCCAGCAGTCCTCCCCTGATCCTGACAGGGTCTAGCTATGAGCAGTTCTTC
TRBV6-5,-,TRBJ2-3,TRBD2,CASSLVRGGGESDTQYF,TGTGCCAGCAGCCTCGTGCGAGGCGGGGGGGAGTCAGATACGCAGTATTTT
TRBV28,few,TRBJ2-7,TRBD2,CASSLRAWTSVSYEQYF,TGTGCCAGCAGTTTAAGGGCCTGGACTAGCGTCTCCTACGAGCAGTACTTC
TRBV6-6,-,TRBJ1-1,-,CASNPGVTEAFF,TGTGCCAGCAACCCGGGTGTCACTGAAGCTTTCTTT
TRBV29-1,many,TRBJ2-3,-,CSAKDLLTDTQYF,TGCAGCGCTAAGGACTTGCTAACAGATACGCAGTATTTT
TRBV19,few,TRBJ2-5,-,CASRDRTEETQYF,TGTGCCAGTAGAGACCGGACAGAAGAGACCCAGTACTTC
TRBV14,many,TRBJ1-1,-,CASSRFGNTEAFF,TGTGCCAGCAGCCGTTTTGGAAACACTGAAGCTTTCTTT
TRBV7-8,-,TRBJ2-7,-,CASSLGPPGYEQCF,TGTGCCAGCAGCTTAGGGCCCCCAGGCTACGAGCAGTGCTTC
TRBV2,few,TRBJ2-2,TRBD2,CASSQNLIAGDPTGELFF,TGTGCCAGCAGCCAAAACCTCATAGCGGGAGACCCGACCGGGGAGCTGTTTTTT
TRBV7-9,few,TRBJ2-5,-,CASRAGGTQETQYF,TGTGCCAGCAGGGCTGGAGGGACCCAAGAGACCCAGTACTTC
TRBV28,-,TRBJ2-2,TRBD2,CASSSWTSGSLAGELFF,TGTGCCAGCAGTTCTTGGACTAGCGGGAGTCTCGCCGGGGAGCTGTTTTTT
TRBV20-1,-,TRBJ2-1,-,CSATRASKPGEQFF,TGCAGTGCAACCCGGGCCTCAAAACCAGGAGAGCAGTTCTTC
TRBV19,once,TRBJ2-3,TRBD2,CASSGVAGAVADTQYF,TGTGCCAGTAGTGGAGTAGCGGGAGCAGTTGCAGATACGCAGTATTTT
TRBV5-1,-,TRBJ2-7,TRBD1,CASPGQGFREQYF,TGCGCCAGTCCAGGACAGGGGTTCCGCGAGCAGTACTTC
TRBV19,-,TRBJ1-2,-,CASSTRDNYGYTF,TGTGCCAGTAGTACGCGAGATAACTATGGCTACACCTTC
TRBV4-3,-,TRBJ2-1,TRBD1,CASRHGQGVHNEQFF,TGCGCCAGCAGACATGGACAGGGGGTCCACAATGAGCAGTTCTTC
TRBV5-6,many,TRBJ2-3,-,CASSFPPVDTQYF,TGTGCCAGCAGCTTCCCGCCCGTGGATACGCAGTATTTT
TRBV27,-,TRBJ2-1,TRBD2,CAGSLNQLAGGTYNEQFF,TGTGCCGGCAGTTTAAACCAGCTAGCGGGAGGAACATACAATGAGCAGTTCTTC